This record looks at one T cell receptor beta chain sequence and its context. Only in-frame clones appear in the TCRdb table, and some are missing; sequencing was by immunoSEQ multiplex PCR. The sample records roughly 130,000 clones, around 93% being singletons. This sample was taken from a study of control samples from healthy donors and cancer patients. V dropped 4 bases and J dropped 5 bases, with 6 bases sitting between them. This CDR3 has 12 amino acids. The chain couples TRBV12-3 or TRBV12-4 to TRBJ1-3, with unresolved D. The sequenced material came from blood. This clonotype was obtained from a man aged 18 to 35 in good health. CDR3 in DNA: TGTGCCAGCAGTTCTAGCAGAAACACCATATATTTT. It codes for CASSSSRNTIYF.